Following are 30 T cell receptor beta chains from one sample sequenced in a study of human CD8 memory T cell subsets. Scientists made TCR beta libraries using UMI-labeled 5' RACE. After re-calling the 5' RACE reads, TCRdb lists one entry per CDR3 protein, DNA absent. Its listing shows 5,000 to 8,000 distinct CDR3 sequences. Sequenced sample: CD8+ effector memory T cells (TEM) sorted from PBMCs. As for subset: effector memory CD8 T cells, CCR7- CD45RO+ CD95+. These receptors were taken from a human donor in good health.

The rearrangement uses TRBV7-9 and TRBJ1-2. The germline V gene has CDR1 SEHNR and CDR2 FQNEAQ (reference sequence). This CDR3 is built from 14 residues. CDR3 residues: CASSSRGSNYGYTF.

The chain employs TRBV19 and TRBJ1-1; checking the TCRdb D call of TRBD1 is not possible without DNA. From germline, CDR1 is LNHDA and CDR2 SQIVND (reference sequence). The CDR3 has 13 residues. CDR3 sequence: CASSKTGVTEAFF.

The chain carries TRBV28 and TRBJ2-7; the D call of TRBD2 rests on TCRdb alone, since no DNA is present to check it. The CDR3 contains 16 residues. CDR1 is MDHEN, CDR2 SYDVKM, per germline. Here the CDR3 reads CASSSSDSRSTYEQYF.

The genes are TRBV9 and TRBJ2-5; without DNA, the TCRdb call of TRBD2 cannot be checked. Germline CDR1 SGDLS, CDR2 YYNGEE. This CDR3 has 15 residues. This chain's CDR3 is CASSVEARLEETQYF.

The J gene is TRBJ2-4, the V gene TRBV25-1; TCRdb gives TRBD2 as the D gene, but with no DNA this cannot be confirmed. The CDR3 runs 16 residues. From germline, CDR1 is MGHDK and CDR2 SYGVNS. The CDR3 sequence is CASSEEGGLAKNIQYF.

This CDR3 is CASSLVGTTGETQYF. This chain uses TRBV27 with TRBJ2-5. Germline values: CDR1 MNHEY, CDR2 SMNVEV (reference sequence). The CDR3 is 15 amino acids.

This clonotype is identified as medium-sized from frequency. This rearrangement joins TRBV6-4 to TRBJ2-2; TCRdb outputs TRBD2, but without DNA this stays unchecked. Germline V gene data show CDR1 as MRHNA and CDR2 as SNTAGT. CDR3 length: 15 residues. The CDR3 sequence: CASSDSGSDTGELFF.

J is TRBJ1-2 and V is TRBV28; the D call from TCRdb, TRBD1, cannot be confirmed without DNA. CDR3 length: 17 residues. Germline values: CDR1 MDHEN, CDR2 SYDVKM. The CDR3 reads CASSSTLDRGHNDGYTF.

The chain combines TRBV27 with TRBJ2-2. Germline lookup yields CDR1 MNHEY and CDR2 SMNVEV (reference sequence). The CDR3 contains 12 residues. The CDR3 spells CASSPNTGELFF.

The chain combines TRBV5-4 with TRBJ2-7; TCRdb's D call, TRBD1, is unchecked because there is no DNA. CDR1 SGHNT and CDR2 YYREEE come from the germline V gene (reference sequence). The CDR3 length is 13 residues. CDR3 loop: CASSLSGTGEQYF. The full variable domain, its missing parts supplied by reference TRBV5-4 and TRBJ2-7, is ETGVTQSPTHLIKTRGQQVTLRCSSQSGHNTVSWYQQALGQGPQFIFQYYREEENGRGNFPPRFSGLQFPNYSSELNVNALELDDSALYLCASSLSGTGEQYFGPGTRLTVT.

The CDR3 here is CASSLASGEYQETQYF. The V and J genes are TRBV5-4 and TRBJ2-5; there is no DNA to check the TCRdb D call of TRBD2. CDR1 is SGHNT, CDR2 YYREEE, per germline (reference sequence). The CDR3 length is 16 residues.

The V gene is TRBV3-1, the J gene TRBJ2-7; TCRdb indicates TRBD2, and absent DNA this call remains unverified. Looked up from germline, CDR1 is LGHDT and CDR2 is YNNKEL (reference sequence). CDR3 size: 15 residues. The CDR3 here is CASSQDPAGTYEQYF.

This chain joins TRBV6-2 or TRBV6-3 and TRBJ1-6. CDR3 length: 11 residues. From germline, CDR1 is MNHEY and CDR2 SVGEGT. Here the CDR3 reads CASKDNSPLHF.

The V and J genes are TRBV7-9 and TRBJ2-1; the TRBD1 assignment by TCRdb is unverifiable without DNA. The CDR3 runs 13 residues. Germline CDR1 SEHNR, CDR2 FQNEAQ (reference sequence). The CDR3 sequence is CASSPPYMDEQFF.

The genes are TRBV6-1 and TRBJ1-2. The germline V gene has CDR1 MNHNS and CDR2 SASEGT. The CDR3 consists of 15 residues. CDR3 in amino acids: CASSEGPTTNYGYTF.

The chain combines TRBV6-5 with TRBJ2-7. Per the germline V gene, CDR1 is MNHEY and CDR2 is SVGAGI. CDR3 length: 14 residues. The CDR3 reads CASSYGGNSYEQYF.

Frequency places this clonotype as large (0.1 to 1%). The rearrangement uses TRBV15 and TRBJ1-1; with no DNA, the TCRdb D assignment of TRBD1 cannot be verified. The CDR3 runs to 15 residues. The germline gives CDR1 LNHNV, CDR2 YYDKDF (reference sequence). The CDR3 sequence is CATSRDSGTLTEAFF.

The chain employs TRBV5-6 and TRBJ1-2. This CDR3 has 14 residues. Germline values: CDR1 SGHDT, CDR2 YYEEEE. This chain's CDR3 is CASSLARPVYGYTF.

By frequency, this clonotype registers medium-sized (0.01 to 0.1%). The chain uses TRBV28 and TRBJ1-3; without DNA, the TCRdb call of TRBD1 cannot be checked. The CDR3 spans 16 residues. Germline lookup yields CDR1 MDHEN and CDR2 SYDVKM. The CDR3 sequence: CASSLYRAVSGNTIYF.

The chain combines TRBV7-2 with TRBJ1-1. Germline V gives CDR1 SGHTA, CDR2 FQGNSA. This CDR3 region has 11 residues. The CDR3 sequence: CASSLSAEAFF.

By frequency, this clonotype registers medium-sized. J is TRBJ1-5 and V is TRBV28. Germline-derived CDR1 and CDR2 are MDHEN and SYDVKM. The CDR3 is made up of 12 amino acids. The CDR3 spells CASSLPRGPQHF.

This chain uses TRBV27 with TRBJ2-2; TCRdb proposes TRBD1, but this gene call is untestable without DNA. CDR3 length equals 15 residues. Germline assignment: CDR1 MNHEY and CDR2 SMNVEV (reference sequence). CDR3 in amino acids: CASSLIQGIVGELFF.

The CDR3 sequence is CASSSSGTAQYF. The chain combines TRBV28 with TRBJ2-7; TCRdb proposes TRBD1, but this gene call is untestable without DNA. This CDR3 is 12 amino acids long. Germline V gives CDR1 MDHEN, CDR2 SYDVKM. Drawing the rest from reference TRBV28 and TRBJ2-7, the complete variable domain is DVKVTQSSRYLVKRTGEKVFLECVQDMDHENMFWYRQDPGLGLRLIYFSYDVKMKEKGDIPEGYSVSREKKERFSLILESASTNQTSMYLCASSSSGTAQYFGPGTRLTVT.

Its frequency marks this clonotype as medium-sized (0.01 to 0.1%). The chain carries TRBV27 and TRBJ1-2. Germline V gene sequence: CDR1 MNHEY, CDR2 SMNVEV (reference sequence). The CDR3 is made up of 12 amino acids. This CDR3 reads CASSPSGIGYTF.

The rearrangement joins TRBV9 to TRBJ2-7; without DNA, the TCRdb call of TRBD1 cannot be checked. This CDR3 has 15 amino acids. CDR1 and CDR2 (germline): SGDLS, YYNGEE. CDR3 residues: CASSVEKNRASEQYF.

The chain recombines TRBV10-3 with TRBJ1-4; TCRdb designates TRBD1, a call that cannot be tested without DNA. Germline assignment: CDR1 ENHRY and CDR2 SYGVKD. CDR3 length equals 15 residues. CDR3 sequence: CAISDLGTPAEKLFF.

This chain's CDR3 is CATSSERSSYEQYF. This rearrangement joins TRBV15 to TRBJ2-7; TCRdb lists TRBD2, though no DNA is available to test this call. This CDR3 is 14 amino acids long. Germline CDR1 LNHNV, CDR2 YYDKDF (reference sequence). Combining the CDR3 with reference TRBV15 and TRBJ2-7 gives the whole variable domain DAMVIQNPRYQVTQFGKPVTLSCSQTLNHNVMYWYQQKSSQAPKLLFHYYDKDFNNEADTPDNFQSRRPNTSFCFLDIRSPGLGDTAMYLCATSSERSSYEQYFGPGTRLTVT.

The chain is built from TRBV6-5 and TRBJ2-1; TCRdb returns TRBD1, unconfirmable since there is no DNA. Germline values: CDR1 MNHEY, CDR2 SVGAGI. The CDR3 runs 16 residues. This CDR3 is CASSYGAGKAYNEQFF.

CDR3 loop: CASSLGNYYEQYF. The gene calls are TRBV11-2 and TRBJ2-7. Germline CDR1 SGHAT, CDR2 FQNNGV. This CDR3 has 13 residues. Looking up the rest from reference TRBV11-2 and TRBJ2-7 gives the full variable domain: EAGVAQSPRYKIIEKRQSVAFWCNPISGHATLYWYQQILGQGPKLLIQFQNNGVVDDSQLPKDRFSAERLKGVDSTLKIQPAKLEDSAVYLCASSLGNYYEQYFGPGTRLTVT.

The chain joins TRBV6-5 to TRBJ1-1; the D call of TRBD1 rests on TCRdb alone, since no DNA is present to check it. From germline, CDR1 is MNHEY and CDR2 SVGAGI. CDR3 length: 16 amino acids. The CDR3 loop is CASSYSKRAGRTEAFF.